Presented here are 7 T cell receptor beta chains from one specimen sequenced in a study of cytomegalovirus exposure and HLA in healthy donors. Primers for the PCR totalled 60 Vbeta and 13 Jbeta. Here immunoSEQ multiplex PCR was the method, and the copy in TCRdb shows in-frame clones only, minus some. This sample's table has tens of thousands of clones. What was sequenced was PBMCs. The receptors originated from a man aged 40-55 years in good health and CMV-seronegative.

This rearrangement joins TRBV28 to TRBJ2-3, with 9 bases that match TRBD2. This CDR3 spans 14 amino acids. Germline V gene sequence: CDR1 MDHEN, CDR2 SYDVKM. Trimming took 6 bases from V and 4 from J; bases not matched to a gene: 5. The CDR3 nucleotides read TGTGCCAGCAGGGCGGCGGGGGGGCCAGATACGCAGTATTTT. Its protein product is CASRAAGGPDTQYF.

The V gene is TRBV18, the J gene TRBJ1-1, with 10 bases fitting TRBD1. After removal of 5 bases from V and 4 bases from J, the junction contained 4 bases not matched to a gene. The CDR3 has 14 residues. CDR1 and CDR2 from the germline V gene are KGHSH and LQKENI. CDR3 DNA sequence: TGTGCCAGCTCATTACGGACAGGGGGCACTGAAGCTTTCTTT. It translates to CASSLRTGGTEAFF.

The CDR3 DNA sequence: TGCAGCGTCACAGGGACACTGGGCTACACCTTC. This codes for CSVTGTLGYTF. V usage is TRBV29-1 and J usage is TRBJ1-2, with TRBD1 as a possible D gene (6 bases). The CDR3 contains 11 residues. Between the trimmed V and J ends, which lost 6 bases and 8 bases, there was a span of 13 bases. The V gene's germline CDR1 is SQVTM and CDR2 ANQGSEA. Looking up the rest from reference TRBV29-1 and TRBJ1-2 gives the full variable domain: SAVISQKPSRDICQRGTSLTIQCQVDSQVTMMFWYRQQPGQSLTLIATANQGSEATYESGFVIDKFPISRPNLTFSTLTVSNMSPEDSSIYLCSVTGTLGYTFGSGTRLTVV.

The chain is built from TRBV6-5 and TRBJ2-2, with D maybe TRBD2 (6 bases). Germline CDR1 MNHEY, CDR2 SVGAGI. The V gene lost 3 bases and the J gene lost 2 bases, with 13 bases spanning the gap. There are 16 residues in the CDR3. The DNA of the CDR3 is TGTGCCAGCAGTTATTCGGGGGAACTTAACACCGGGGAGCTGTTTTTT. This gives the protein CASSYSGELNTGELFF.

This sequence joins TRBV7-2 and TRBJ1-6; D might be TRBD1 (6 bases). Trimming took off 2 bases at V and 5 bases at J, with 10 bases between the two ends. Per the germline V gene, CDR1 is SGHTA and CDR2 is FQGNSA. This CDR3 spans 15 amino acids. As DNA, the CDR3 is TGTGCCAGCAGCTTAAGGGGGGGAAATAATTCACCCCTCCACTTT. Its protein is CASSLRGGNNSPLHF.

CDR3 DNA sequence: TGTGCCAGCAGCTTCGGGACTGAGGCCGGGGAGCTGTTTTTT. Its translation: CASSFGTEAGELFF. V gene TRBV9 combines with J gene TRBJ2-2; possibly TRBD2 for D (6 bases). The CDR3 consists of 14 residues. The V end lost 4 bases, the J end lost 6 bases, and 13 bases lay between the germline ends. CDR1 is SGDLS, CDR2 YYNGEE, per germline.

V and J are TRBV29-1 and TRBJ2-1; 9 bases fit TRBD1. Germline CDR1 is SQVTM and CDR2 is ANQGSEA. V was pared by 2 bases and J by 6 bases, with 8 bases of the junction left unmatched. This CDR3 contains 15 residues. CDR3 sequence reads: CSVEHGQGWSNEQFF. The CDR3, as DNA: TGCAGCGTTGAACACGGACAGGGGTGGTCCAATGAGCAGTTCTTC.